This entry lists 13 T cell receptor beta chains sequenced from one sample in a study of T cells in Graves' hyperthyroidism and ophthalmopathy. Amplified TCR beta CDR3 regions derived from RNA transcripts. An initial round of RT-PCR targeting the TCR CDR3 relied on the HTBI primer set. TCRdb called the multiplex PCR reads again in MiXCR, with one record for every CDR3 protein. The sample yields about 290,000 distinct CDR3 sequences, roughly 13% seen once. Sequences were obtained from blood. These receptors were taken from a woman in her forties with Graves' hyperthyroidism.

The chain combines TRBV6-1 with TRBJ1-1; tentative D call: TRBD1 (6 bases). The ends were cut back, 2 bases at V and 0 bases at J, with 7 bases in the middle. The CDR3 is 14 amino acids. Germline values: CDR1 MNHNS, CDR2 SASEGT. CDR3 amino acids: CASSEQGMNTEAFF. CDR3 nucleotide sequence: TGTGCCAGCAGTGAACAGGGGATGAACACTGAAGCTTTCTTT.

The chain links TRBV19 to TRBJ1-4, with 9 bases identical to TRBD1. The CDR3 sequence is 14 residues long. Looked up from germline, CDR1 is LNHDA and CDR2 is SQIVND (reference sequence). Trimming at V came to 6 bases and at J to 12 bases, leaving 11 bases not matched to a gene. In nucleotides, the CDR3 is TGTGCCAGTAGGCAACAACAGGGGGCAAGTGAACTGTTTTTT. This sequence encodes CASRQQQGASELFF.

This clonotype was counted between two and nine times. V and J are TRBV5-1 and TRBJ2-2; the match to TRBD1 covers 8 bases. J lost 5 bases, V lost 0 bases, and 6 bases had no gene match. Germline CDR1 SGHRS, CDR2 YFSETQ. CDR3 size: 16 residues. Here the CDR3 reads CASSLALRTGTGELFF. The CDR3 DNA reads as TGCGCCAGCAGCTTGGCCTTGCGGACAGGGACCGGGGAGCTGTTTTTT. The complete variable domain, with remaining parts taken from reference TRBV5-1 and TRBJ2-2, reads KAGVTQTPRYLIKTRGQQVTLSCSPISGHRSVSWYQQTPGQGLQFLFEYFSETQRNKGNFPGRFSGRQFSNSRSEMNVSTLELGDSALYLCASSLALRTGTGELFFGEGSRLTVL.

The table lists this clonotype with many counts. J is TRBJ1-1 and V is TRBV2, with 7 bases aligning to TRBD1. In germline, CDR1 is SNHLY, CDR2 FYNNEI. Losses at the gene ends were 7 bases for V and 4 bases for J; bases not matched to a gene: 15. There are 16 residues in the CDR3. The CDR3 nucleotides read TGTGCCAGCACGGGAACGACAGGGTTGTGGGGCACTGAAGCTTTCTTT. It specifies CASTGTTGLWGTEAFF.

This clonotype was detected ten times or more. The rearrangement links TRBV7-9 to TRBJ1-2; D uncertain. Trimming pared 5 bases from V and 8 bases from J, leaving 3 bases between. The CDR3 length is 9 residues. Germline assignment: CDR1 SEHNR and CDR2 FQNEAQ (reference sequence). The CDR3 here is CASSAGYTF. CDR3 sequence (DNA): TGTGCCAGCAGCGCGGGCTACACCTTC. Complete variable domain (other parts from reference TRBV7-9 and TRBJ1-2): DTGVSQNPRHKITKRGQNVTFRCDPISEHNRLYWYRQTLGQGPEFLTYFQNEAQLEKSRLLSDRFSAERPKGSFSTLEIQRTEQGDSAMYLCASSAGYTFGSGTRLTVV.

The chain links TRBV19 to TRBJ2-1, with 14 bases fitting TRBD2. The CDR3 runs to 14 residues. CDR1 is LNHDA, CDR2 SQIVND, per germline (reference sequence). Trimming at V came to 10 bases and at J to 13 bases, leaving 12 bases not matched to a gene. CDR3 bases: TGTGCCACCTCGTTAGGGACTAGCGGGAGAATCCAGTTCTTC. Translated, it gives CATSLGTSGRIQFF. The full variable domain, rest sourced from reference TRBV19 and TRBJ2-1, is DGGITQSPKYLFRKEGQNVTLSCEQNLNHDAMYWYRQDPGQGLRLIYYSQIVNDFQKGDIAEGYSVSREKKESFPLTVTSAQKNPTAFYLCATSLGTSGRIQFFGPGTRLTVL.

This clonotype was counted many times. This chain joins TRBV7-9 and TRBJ1-2, with D tentatively TRBD1 (5 bases). Germline CDR1 and CDR2: SEHNR and FQNEAQ (reference sequence). V lost 6 bases and J 4 bases, leaving 9 bases between the germline ends. CDR3 size: 12 residues. This CDR3 reads CASRPDSYGYTF. Here the CDR3 DNA reads TGTGCCAGCAGGCCCGACAGCTATGGCTACACCTTC.

In its sample, this clonotype was seen many times. Germline and junction disagree at one end, which may indicate a read error. This chain connects TRBV28 to TRBJ1-5, with D possibly being TRBD1 (6 bases). Germline V CDR1 and CDR2: MDHEN, SYDVKM. The CDR3 loop spans 17 amino acids. The CDR3 region has the DNA TGTGCCAGTAGTTCTATTTATAACAGGGATAGCAATCAGCCCCAGCATTTT. As protein: CASSSIYNRDSNQPQHF.

This clonotype was counted only a few times. The chain is built from TRBV28 and TRBJ1-6; possible D gene TRBD1, 5 bases. Germline V gives CDR1 MDHEN, CDR2 SYDVKM. Trimming pared 6 bases from V and 7 bases from J, leaving 13 bases between. This CDR3 region has 14 residues. The CDR3 sequence: CASSPGTWNSPLHF. The CDR3 DNA follows: TGTGCCAGCAGCCCCGGGACCTGGAATTCACCCCTCCACTTT.

The chain couples TRBV5-1 to TRBJ2-1, with 11 bases matching TRBD2. The CDR3 spans 17 residues. V shed 4 bases, J shed 0 bases, and the junction held 6 bases outside the gene matches. Germline V gene data show CDR1 as SGHRS and CDR2 as YFSETQ. CDR3 bases: TGCGCCAGCAGCCTTTTTAGCGGGAGGGGCTCCTACAATGAGCAGTTCTTC. It yields the protein CASSLFSGRGSYNEQFF.

This clonotype has just a few counts. This chain links TRBV5-1 with TRBJ1-1; TRBD1 aligns across 10 bases. V lost 0 bases and J lost 0; bases outside the gene matches: 2. Germline V CDR1 and CDR2: SGHRS, YFSETQ. The CDR3 runs to 16 residues. For the CDR3, the DNA is TGCGCCAGCAGCTTGGCTGGGACAGGGGTGAACACTGAAGCTTTCTTT. Translation: CASSLAGTGVNTEAFF.

The gene calls are TRBV10-3 and TRBJ1-5; no definite D call. The ends were cut back, 10 bases at V and 3 bases at J, with 10 bases in the middle. This CDR3 region has 12 residues. Germline V lookup: CDR1 ENHRY, CDR2 SYGVKD. The CDR3 nucleotides read TGTGCCAGCCGGGCCTACAATCAGCCCCAGCATTTT. It encodes CASRAYNQPQHF.

As to this clonotype: A read error may be the cause here, since a much bigger clone is one base away. This chain links TRBV18 with TRBJ1-1; 10 positions agree with TRBD1. The CDR3 length is 15 residues. Germline CDR1 KGHSH, CDR2 LQKENI. The CDR3 sequence is CACSPDRGLSSEAFF. The CDR3 nucleotides read TGTGCCTGCTCACCCGACAGGGGGCTTTCTTCTGAAGCTTTCTTT.